The 31 T cell receptor beta chains given below trace back to one sample, sequenced in a study of blood T cell repertoires in COVID-19. The assay was immunoSEQ multiplex PCR, and TCRdb's table has in-frame clones only and misses some. The top ten hold about 2.5% of the sample, which has tens of thousands of clones, approximately 90% seen once. Sequenced: peripheral blood. These receptor sequences come from a human donor with active COVID-19. The donor label of this sample is uncertain.

The gene calls are TRBV7-2 and TRBJ1-4; D possibly corresponds to TRBD1 (6 bases). Germline V gene sequence: CDR1 SGHTA, CDR2 FQGNSA. The CDR3 runs to 16 residues. V was trimmed by 3 bases and J by 4 bases, leaving 15 bases between them. The chain's CDR3 is CASSLGGTHLNEKLFF. The CDR3 coding sequence is TGTGCCAGCAGCTTGGGGGGGACACACCTTAATGAAAAACTGTTTTTT.

The chain uses TRBV6-6 and TRBJ2-5; a possible D gene is TRBD1 (7 bases). Germline values: CDR1 MNHNY, CDR2 SVGAGI (reference sequence). CDR3 length equals 17 residues. Trimming cost V 5 bases and J 4 bases, with 23 bases left between them. Written as DNA, the CDR3 is TGTGCCAGCAGTCGCACTAGCCTGACAGGGTTGGCAGAGACCCAGTACTTC. Protein: CASSRTSLTGLAETQYF.

V usage is TRBV3-1 (or the pseudogene TRBV3-2) and J usage is TRBJ2-7; maybe TRBD2 (6 bases). Germline V gives CDR1 LGHDT, CDR2 YNNKEL (reference sequence). Trimming removed 2 bases from V and 2 bases from J, with 13 bases in between. The CDR3 runs 15 residues. In DNA, the CDR3 is TGTGCCAGCAGCCAAATGCGGGGAATCGCCTACGAGCAGTACTTC. This codes for CASSQMRGIAYEQYF.

As concerns this clone: The junction and the germline gene differ at one end; a read error may be behind it. V gene TRBV12-3 or TRBV12-4 combines with J gene TRBJ2-5, with D possibly TRBD2 on 6 matching bases. CDR3 length equals 12 residues. This CDR3 reads CASSLARETQYF. CDR3 nucleotides: TGTGCCAGCAGTCTAGCGAGGGAGACCCAGTACTTC.

The chain has TRBV29-1 and TRBJ1-2; weak D call: TRBD1 (6 bases). Per germline, CDR1 SQVTM and CDR2 ANQGSEA. This CDR3 is built from 12 residues. V lost 6 bases to trimming and J lost 4 bases, with 12 bases between them. The CDR3 DNA reads TGCAGCGTGGTACAGGGATCCTATGGCTACACCTTC. It encodes CSVVQGSYGYTF.

The rearrangement links TRBV4-1 to TRBJ2-1, with TRBD2 identical over 12 bases. Germline CDR1 MGHRA, CDR2 YSYEKL. V was pared by 3 bases and J by 9 bases, with 9 bases of the junction left unmatched. The CDR3 consists of 16 residues. DNA for the CDR3: TGCGCCAGCAGCCAGCTAGCGGGGGGGAGTTCGCGTGAGCAGTTCTTC. Amino acid sequence: CASSQLAGGSSREQFF.

J is TRBJ2-6 and V is TRBV7-3; the D gene is possibly TRBD2 (7 bases). This CDR3 has 16 amino acids. Trimming removed 5 bases at V and 5 bases at J, with 16 bases between. Germline CDR1 SGHTA, CDR2 FQGTGA. CDR3 in amino acids: CASSPRPGGRANVLTF. CDR3 bases: TGTGCCAGCAGCCCCCGTCCGGGGGGCCGGGCCAACGTCCTGACTTTC.

The V gene is TRBV9, the J gene TRBJ2-3; possible D gene TRBD2, 5 bases. There are 15 residues in the CDR3. Germline loops: CDR1 SGDLS, CDR2 YYNGEE. Between the trimmed V and J ends, which lost 4 bases and 2 bases, there was a span of 14 bases. In DNA form, the CDR3 reads TGTGCCAGCAGCTTTGAGGGCAGATACACAGATACGCAGTATTTT. This encodes CASSFEGRYTDTQYF.

The chain is built from TRBV2 and TRBJ2-7; TRBD1 agrees at 8 bases. Trimming took 7 bases from V and 5 from J; bases not matched to a gene: 10. CDR1 and CDR2 (germline): SNHLY, FYNNEI. The CDR3 length is 14 residues. The CDR3 reads CASKPGGWENEQYF. CDR3 DNA sequence: TGTGCCAGCAAACCAGGGGGCTGGGAAAACGAGCAGTACTTC.

The chain uses TRBV7-8 and TRBJ1-5; no firm D call. The CDR3 is made up of 17 amino acids. Germline values: CDR1 SGHVS, CDR2 FQNEAQ. The germline V and J ends were trimmed by 2 bases and 0 bases, with 14 bases remaining between them. CDR3: CASSLRLAGYSNQPQHF. The CDR3 region has the DNA TGTGCCAGCAGCTTACGTCTGGCAGGCTATAGCAATCAGCCCCAGCATTTT.

The chain has TRBV7-9 and TRBJ2-3; perhaps TRBD2 as D (6 bases). V lost 4 bases and J lost 0, with 14 bases in between. The CDR3 totals 16 residues. CDR1 SEHNR and CDR2 FQNEAQ come from the germline V gene (reference sequence). CDR3 amino acids: CASSSRGGLSTDTQYF. As DNA, the CDR3 is TGTGCCAGCAGCTCTCGGGGAGGCCTAAGCACAGATACGCAGTATTTT. The whole variable domain, remainder taken from reference TRBV7-9 and TRBJ2-3, is DTGVSQNPRHKITKRGQNVTFRCDPISEHNRLYWYRQTLGQGPEFLTYFQNEAQLEKSRLLSDRFSAERPKGSFSTLEIQRTEQGDSAMYLCASSSRGGLSTDTQYFGPGTRLTVL.

The chain recombines TRBV5-4 with TRBJ1-2; possibly TRBD1 for D (5 bases). This CDR3 region has 18 residues. The germline gives CDR1 SGHNT, CDR2 YYREEE (reference sequence). Trimming cost V 2 bases and J 0 bases, with 20 bases left between them. The CDR3 is CASSFFGGSTSPNYGYTF. DNA of the CDR3: TGTGCCAGCAGCTTTTTTGGGGGGTCGACGTCTCCTAACTATGGCTACACCTTC.

This sequence joins TRBV7-8 and TRBJ2-3, with unresolved D. Germline V gene lookup returns CDR1 SGHVS and CDR2 FQNEAQ. V lost 1 base and J lost 5, with 16 bases in between. This CDR3 is 16 amino acids long. The CDR3 is CASSLVRQPSGDTQYF. In nucleotides, the CDR3 is TGTGCCAGCAGCTTAGTCCGGCAGCCCTCGGGAGATACGCAGTATTTT.

This rearrangement joins TRBV3-1 (or the pseudogene TRBV3-2) to TRBJ2-7; 9 bases match TRBD1. The germline gives CDR1 LGHDT, CDR2 YNNKEL (reference sequence). Trimming cost V 5 bases and J 2 bases; bases outside gene matches: 7. The CDR3 has 15 amino acids. CDR3 region: CASSFRDRATYEQYF. CDR3 nucleotides: TGTGCCAGCAGCTTCCGGGACAGGGCGACCTACGAGCAGTACTTC.

V is TRBV6-5 and J is TRBJ2-7; 8 bases map to TRBD2. CDR1 MNHEY and CDR2 SVGAGI come from the germline V gene. The V gene end was trimmed by 10 bases and the J gene end by 3 bases; junction bases not matched to a gene: 8. The CDR3 runs 13 residues. CDR3 in DNA: TGTGCCACTATACCGAGCGGGGGCTACGAGCAGTACTTC. Amino acid sequence: CATIPSGGYEQYF.

The V and J genes are TRBV6-1 and TRBJ2-7, with unresolved D. Trimming took off 2 bases at V and 6 bases at J, with 5 bases between the two ends. Germline V gene sequence: CDR1 MNHNS, CDR2 SASEGT. The CDR3 covers 11 residues. The CDR3 sequence: CASSESGEQYF. DNA of the CDR3: TGTGCCAGCAGTGAATCGGGCGAGCAGTACTTC.

CDR3 sequence reads: CAITRGGGLNEKLFF. CDR3 DNA: TGTGCCATTACCCGAGGGGGAGGGCTTAATGAAAAACTGTTTTTT. The gene calls are TRBV6-5 and TRBJ1-4, with D possibly TRBD1 on 6 matching bases. CDR1 is MNHEY, CDR2 SVGAGI, per germline. Trimming left V 10 bases short and J 4 bases short, with 19 bases between. The CDR3 has 15 amino acids.

The chain joins TRBV2 to TRBJ1-1; D remains ambiguous. The length of the CDR3 is 14 residues. CDR1 and CDR2 from the germline V gene are SNHLY and FYNNEI. V dropped 3 bases and J dropped 4 bases, with 12 bases sitting between them. The CDR3 coding sequence is TGTGCCAGCAGTGACCCGGGGTGGGGCACTGAAGCTTTCTTT. Protein sequence: CASSDPGWGTEAFF. Full variable domain (rest looked up from reference TRBV2 and TRBJ1-1): EPEVTQTPSHQVTQMGQEVILRCVPISNHLYFYWYRQILGQKVEFLVSFYNNEISEKSEIFDDQFSVERPDGSNFTLKIRSTKLEDSAMYFCASSDPGWGTEAFFGQGTRLTVV.

The CDR3 loop reads CASSPPGQGTEAFF. The CDR3 DNA is TGTGCCAGCAGCCCCCCGGGACAGGGGACTGAAGCTTTCTTT. The V gene is TRBV4-2, the J gene TRBJ1-1; 10 bases line up with TRBD1. With V trimmed by 4 bases and J by 5 bases, 4 bases remained unmatched. The length of the CDR3 is 14 residues. The germline gives CDR1 LGHNA, CDR2 YNFKEQ.

The genes are TRBV7-9 and TRBJ2-1, with D possibly being TRBD1 (5 bases). V was pared by 5 bases and J by 5 bases, with 19 bases between. This CDR3 contains 16 residues. In germline, CDR1 is SEHNR, CDR2 FQNEAQ (reference sequence). CDR3 bases: TGTGCCAGCAGCCCATATCAAGGGCAGGGCCACAATGAGCAGTTCTTC. It encodes CASSPYQGQGHNEQFF.

The chain uses TRBV14 and TRBJ2-7, with 11 bases that match TRBD1. This CDR3 is built from 15 residues. V shed 4 bases, J shed 4 bases, and the junction held 6 bases outside the gene matches. The V gene's germline CDR1 is SGHDN and CDR2 FVKESK. The CDR3: CASSPWDRGIYEQYF. The DNA of the CDR3 is TGTGCCAGCAGCCCCTGGGACAGGGGGATTTACGAGCAGTACTTC.

The CDR3 is CASSYSRGLSYTF. For the CDR3, the DNA is TGTGCCAGCAGTTACTCGAGAGGTCTGAGCTACACCTTC. V gene TRBV6-5 combines with J gene TRBJ1-2; D uncertain. The CDR3 runs to 13 residues. V lost 0 bases, J lost 9 bases, and 11 bases lay in between. Per the germline V gene, CDR1 is MNHEY and CDR2 is SVGAGI.

This rearrangement joins TRBV19 to TRBJ2-3; TRBD2 matches 9 bases. With 6 bases clipped from V and 3 bases from J, the junction kept 10 bases outside the gene matches. In germline, CDR1 is LNHDA, CDR2 SQIVND (reference sequence). This CDR3 comprises 16 residues. CDR3 bases: TGTGCCAGTAGGGTTCTGGCGGGGGGGCCAACAGATACGCAGTATTTT. Its protein product is CASRVLAGGPTDTQYF.

The chain is built from TRBV19 and TRBJ1-1, with TRBD1 as a possible D gene (6 bases). The CDR3 consists of 14 residues. Germline CDR1 and CDR2: LNHDA and SQIVND (reference sequence). V shed 3 bases and J shed 3 bases, with 11 bases lying between them. As DNA, the CDR3 is TGTGCCAGTAGTATCAGGGGTTGGGACACTGAAGCTTTCTTT. This translates into CASSIRGWDTEAFF.

The chain is built from TRBV27 and TRBJ1-2; 7 bases match TRBD1. The trim removed 4 bases at V and 6 bases at J, leaving 5 bases unmatched. Germline assignment: CDR1 MNHEY and CDR2 SMNVEV (reference sequence). CDR3 length equals 13 residues. The CDR3 coding sequence is TGTGCCAGCAGTTCCCCGACAGGGAATGGCTACACCTTC. It is translated as CASSSPTGNGYTF.

The chain uses TRBV5-1 and TRBJ2-5; the match to TRBD2 covers 7 bases. V lost 5 bases and J lost 3; bases outside the gene matches: 7. CDR1 is SGHRS, CDR2 YFSETQ, per germline. CDR3 size: 14 residues. The CDR3 sequence: CASRSAGVEETQYF. CDR3 nucleotide sequence: TGCGCCAGCAGGTCGGCGGGGGTTGAAGAGACCCAGTACTTC.

This clone has more than one count but fewer than ten. The rearrangement uses TRBV7-2 and TRBJ2-5, with TRBD2 as a possible D gene (5 bases). Germline V gene sequence: CDR1 SGHTA, CDR2 FQGNSA. The CDR3 length is 17 residues. V was shortened by 2 bases and J by 5 bases, with 21 bases between the two germline ends. The CDR3 DNA reads TGTGCCAGCAGCTTATTGGAGGATCGGCAGTTCGGGGAGACCCAGTACTTC. Protein product: CASSLLEDRQFGETQYF.

The chain recombines TRBV2 with TRBJ1-1; D not certain. CDR3 size: 14 residues. Looked up from germline, CDR1 is SNHLY and CDR2 is FYNNEI. Deletions cut 2 bases from V and 6 bases from J, with 13 bases between. The CDR3 nucleotides read TGTGCCAGCAGTGAATCGTCCCTTTTAGCTGAAGCTTTCTTT. It yields the protein CASSESSLLAEAFF.

This chain uses TRBV28 with TRBJ2-4, with 7 bases that match TRBD2. V lost 4 bases to trimming and J lost 12 bases; unmatched junction nucleotides: 12. Germline loops: CDR1 MDHEN, CDR2 SYDVKM. There are 14 residues in the CDR3. The CDR3 loop is CASSSIAGWGYQYF. CDR3 sequence (DNA): TGTGCCAGCAGTTCCATAGCGGGTTGGGGGTATCAGTACTTC.

The rearrangement joins TRBV28 to TRBJ1-2; a weak D match, TRBD1 (6 bases). V gave up 2 bases and J gave up 5 bases, with 12 bases separating them. Germline V gene lookup returns CDR1 MDHEN and CDR2 SYDVKM. The CDR3 consists of 14 residues. CDR3 sequence (DNA): TGTGCCAGCAGTTTACGGGCAGGGGATTATGGCTACACCTTC. Translation: CASSLRAGDYGYTF.

V is TRBV7-3 and J is TRBJ2-1; D is possibly TRBD1 (5 bases). This CDR3 spans 15 amino acids. CDR1 is SGHTA, CDR2 FQGTGA, per germline. Trimming took 2 bases from V and 4 from J, leaving 12 bases between them. For the CDR3, the DNA is TGTGCCAGCAGCTTACAGGGCGGCCTATACAATGAGCAGTTCTTC. Protein sequence: CASSLQGGLYNEQFF.